Below, 14 T cell receptor beta chains from the same sample are listed, as sequenced in a study of neurological immune-mediated disorders. TCRdb redid the calling of the 5' RACE reads with MiXCR, one entry per CDR3 protein. The repertoire holds about 55,000 distinct CDR3 sequences, with approximately 3.6% as singletons. The sample comprised CD4+ T cells from blood. These TCRs come from a woman in her forties with multiple sclerosis.

This clonotype was counted at least ten times. The V gene is TRBV6-5, the J gene TRBJ2-5, with TRBD1 as a possible D gene (5 bases). V was clipped by 3 bases and J by 1 base, with 12 bases between them. Looked up from germline, CDR1 is MNHEY and CDR2 is SVGAGI. The CDR3 runs 15 residues. The CDR3 reads CASSYGLGRQETQYF. Here the CDR3 DNA reads TGTGCCAGCAGTTATGGCTTGGGGCGCCAAGAGACCCAGTACTTC.

There are many counts of this clonotype. CDR3 protein: CASSLVVRTGEQFF. The DNA for the CDR3 is TGCGCCAGCAGCTTGGTAGTACGTACCGGTGAGCAGTTCTTC. The rearrangement links TRBV5-1 to TRBJ2-1; no firm D call. The CDR3 spans 14 residues. Trimming pared 0 bases from V and 9 bases from J, leaving 13 bases between. Germline CDR1 reads SGHRS; CDR2 reads YFSETQ.

This clonotype came up many times. V is TRBV20-1 and J is TRBJ2-7; D not certain. CDR3 length equals 12 residues. The germline V gene has CDR1 DFQATT and CDR2 SNEGSKA (reference sequence). Trimming took off 7 bases at V and 0 bases at J, with 10 bases between the two ends. Written as DNA, the CDR3 is TGCAGTGGCATGAGGAGCTCCTACGAGCAGTACTTC. Translating it yields CSGMRSSYEQYF.

This clonotype appeared many times. This rearrangement joins TRBV5-1 to TRBJ1-2, with 7 nucleotides matching TRBD1. Germline V lookup: CDR1 SGHRS, CDR2 YFSETQ. Trimming cost V 4 bases and J 4 bases; bases outside gene matches: 4. The CDR3 loop spans 13 amino acids. CDR3 DNA sequence: TGCGCCAGCAGCCAGGGACAGACCTATGGCTACACCTTC. Protein: CASSQGQTYGYTF.

This clonotype was observed many times. The chain joins TRBV29-1 to TRBJ1-2; TRBD1 agrees at 9 bases. Trimming at V came to 6 bases and at J to 4 bases, leaving 6 bases not matched to a gene. The CDR3 spans 13 residues. Germline CDR1 reads SQVTM; CDR2 reads ANQGSEA. The CDR3 sequence is CSVRTGVAYGYTF. The CDR3 nucleotides are TGCAGCGTAAGGACAGGGGTCGCCTATGGCTACACCTTC.

By sample fraction, this clonotype is medium-sized (0.01 to 0.1%). The chain recombines TRBV7-2 with TRBJ1-2; TRBD1 matches at 8 bases. V shed 5 bases, J shed 8 bases, and the junction held 13 bases outside the gene matches. Germline V gene data show CDR1 as SGHTA and CDR2 as FQGNSA. The CDR3 length is 15 residues. Here the CDR3 reads CASSLGQGPGGGYTF. As DNA, the CDR3 is TGTGCCAGCAGCCTCGGACAGGGTCCCGGTGGGGGCTACACCTTC.

This clonotype came up many times. The V and J genes are TRBV12-3 or TRBV12-4 and TRBJ2-4; 9 bases agree with TRBD1. The CDR3 is 13 amino acids. The V segment lost 7 bases and the J segment 8 bases; nucleotides outside the gene matches: 6. The CDR3 nucleotides read TGTGCCAGCACCTCACAGGGGGCGGACATTCAGTACTTC. Residues: CASTSQGADIQYF.

Many counts were recorded for this clonotype. The V gene is TRBV7-8, the J gene TRBJ2-1; TRBD1 aligns across 8 bases. Germline CDR1 SGHVS, CDR2 FQNEAQ. CDR3 length: 17 amino acids. Trimming cost V 6 bases and J 7 bases; bases outside gene matches: 17. CDR3 coding DNA: TGTGCCAGCAGGACGAGATATACAGGGGGGACGGGGAATGAGCAGTTCTTC. Translated, it gives CASRTRYTGGTGNEQFF.

The chain couples TRBV20-1 to TRBJ2-4; perhaps D is TRBD1 or TRBD2 (5 bases each). This CDR3 has 14 residues. Germline assignment: CDR1 DFQATT and CDR2 SNEGSKA (reference sequence). The ends were cut back, 7 bases at V and 9 bases at J, with 22 bases in the middle. For the CDR3, the DNA is TGCAGTGTACTTCGCCAGGGTGTAGGAGGCATTCAGTACTTC. Protein sequence: CSVLRQGVGGIQYF.

This clonotype came up many times. The chain uses TRBV5-1 and TRBJ2-2; no firm D call. The V end was cut by 3 bases, the J end by 4 bases, with 13 bases between. The CDR3 has 15 amino acids. Germline CDR1 SGHRS, CDR2 YFSETQ. CDR3 DNA sequence: TGCGCCAGCAGCTATCAGACCTCGGGCACCGGGGAGCTGTTTTTT. Translated, it gives CASSYQTSGTGELFF.

This chain joins TRBV3-1 and TRBJ1-2; 9 bases align to TRBD1. Germline lookup yields CDR1 LGHDT and CDR2 YNNKEL (reference sequence). The CDR3 length is 16 residues. After removal of 3 bases from V and 6 bases from J, the junction contained 11 bases not matched to a gene. The CDR3 DNA reads as TGTGCCAGCAGCCATCACCGGGACAGGGATCATAATGGCTACACCTTC. Its translation is CASSHHRDRDHNGYTF.

In its sample, this clonotype ranks as medium-sized (0.01 to 0.1%). The CDR3, as DNA: TGCGCCAGCAGCTTGGAAGAGGCGCCTAACTATGGCTACACCTTC. The encoded protein is CASSLEEAPNYGYTF. This rearrangement joins TRBV5-1 to TRBJ1-2, with D uncertain. The germline CDR1 and CDR2 sequences are SGHRS and YFSETQ. V was trimmed by 0 bases and J by 0 bases, leaving 9 bases between them. There are 15 residues in the CDR3.

In this sample, this clonotype turned up many times. The chain employs TRBV5-1 and TRBJ2-3; D may match TRBD1 or TRBD2 (5 bases each). Trimming left V 6 bases short and J 0 bases short, with 11 bases between. The germline CDR1 and CDR2 sequences are SGHRS and YFSETQ. This CDR3 comprises 14 residues. In nucleotides, the CDR3 is TGCGCCAGCACCCGGGGCGGGAGCACAGATACGCAGTATTTT. It is translated as CASTRGGSTDTQYF.

In this sample, this clonotype turned up many times. The V call is TRBV3-1, the J call TRBJ1-2; TRBD1 matches 8 bases. The CDR3 has 14 amino acids. With 4 bases clipped from V and 8 bases from J, the junction kept 9 bases outside the gene matches. Germline loops: CDR1 LGHDT, CDR2 YNNKEL (reference sequence). The CDR3: CASSRADRVNGYTF. In DNA, the CDR3 is TGTGCCAGCAGCCGCGCGGACAGGGTAAACGGCTACACCTTC.